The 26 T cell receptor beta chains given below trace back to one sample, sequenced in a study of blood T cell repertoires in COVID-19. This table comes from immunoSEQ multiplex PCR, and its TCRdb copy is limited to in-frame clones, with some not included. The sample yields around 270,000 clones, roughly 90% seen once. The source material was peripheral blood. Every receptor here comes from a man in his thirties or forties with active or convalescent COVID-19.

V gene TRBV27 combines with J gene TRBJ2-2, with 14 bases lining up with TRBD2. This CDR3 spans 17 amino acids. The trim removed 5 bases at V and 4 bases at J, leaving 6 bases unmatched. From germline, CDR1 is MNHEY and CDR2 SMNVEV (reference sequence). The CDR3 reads CASSIRTSGGPTGELFF. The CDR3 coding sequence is TGTGCCAGCAGTATCAGGACTAGCGGGGGGCCCACCGGGGAGCTGTTTTTT.

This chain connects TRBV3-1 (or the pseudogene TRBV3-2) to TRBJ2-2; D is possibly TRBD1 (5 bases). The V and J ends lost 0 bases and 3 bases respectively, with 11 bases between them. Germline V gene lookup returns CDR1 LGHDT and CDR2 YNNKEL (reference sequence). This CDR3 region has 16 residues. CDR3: CASSQDLRGYTGELFF. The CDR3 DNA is TGTGCCAGCAGCCAAGATCTAAGGGGCTACACCGGGGAGCTGTTTTTT.

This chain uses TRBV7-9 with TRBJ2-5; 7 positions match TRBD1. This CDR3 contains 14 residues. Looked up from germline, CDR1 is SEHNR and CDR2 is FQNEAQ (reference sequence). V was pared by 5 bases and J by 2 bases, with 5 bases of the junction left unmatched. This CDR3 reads CASSIPTGQETQYF. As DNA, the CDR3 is TGTGCCAGCAGCATACCGACAGGGCAAGAGACCCAGTACTTC.

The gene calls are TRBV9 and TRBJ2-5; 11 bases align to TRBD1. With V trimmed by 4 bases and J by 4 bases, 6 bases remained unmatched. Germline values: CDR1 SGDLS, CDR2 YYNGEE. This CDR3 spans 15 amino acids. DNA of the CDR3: TGTGCCAGCAGCATAAGTGGGACAGGGGGAGAGACCCAGTACTTC. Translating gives CASSISGTGGETQYF.

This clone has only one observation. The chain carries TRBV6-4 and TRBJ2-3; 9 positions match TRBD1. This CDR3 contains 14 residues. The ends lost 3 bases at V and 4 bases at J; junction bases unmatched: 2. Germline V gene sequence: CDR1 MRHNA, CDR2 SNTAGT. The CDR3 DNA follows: TGTGCCAGCAGTGAAGGGACAGGGTCAGATACGCAGTATTTT. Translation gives CASSEGTGSDTQYF.

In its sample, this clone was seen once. CDR3 region: CASSIRGGRPDTQYF. CDR3 in DNA: TGTGCCAGCAGTATACGGGGGGGCCGTCCAGATACGCAGTATTTT. The rearrangement links TRBV2 to TRBJ2-3, with 8 bases matching TRBD2. Looked up from germline, CDR1 is SNHLY and CDR2 is FYNNEI. The CDR3 length is 15 residues. V lost 5 bases, J lost 4 bases, and 8 bases stayed unmatched.

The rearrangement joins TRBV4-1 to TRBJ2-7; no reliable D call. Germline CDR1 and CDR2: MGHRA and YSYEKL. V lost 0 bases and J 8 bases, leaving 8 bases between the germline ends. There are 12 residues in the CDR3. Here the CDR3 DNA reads TGCGCCAGCAGCCAAGAATTGACAAAGCAGTACTTC. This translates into CASSQELTKQYF.

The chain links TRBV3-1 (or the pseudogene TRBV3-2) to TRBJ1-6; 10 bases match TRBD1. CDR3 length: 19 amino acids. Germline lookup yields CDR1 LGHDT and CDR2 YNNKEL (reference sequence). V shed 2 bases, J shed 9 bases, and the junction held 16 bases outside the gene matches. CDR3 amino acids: CASSQMLGPGTGDFSPLHF. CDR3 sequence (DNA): TGTGCCAGCAGCCAAATGCTAGGACCCGGGACAGGGGATTTTTCACCCCTCCACTTT.

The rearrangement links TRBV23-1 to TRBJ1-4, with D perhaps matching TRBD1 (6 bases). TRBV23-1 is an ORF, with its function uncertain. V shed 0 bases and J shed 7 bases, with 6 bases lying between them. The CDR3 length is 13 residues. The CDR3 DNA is TGCGCCAGCAGTCAATCAGGGGGTGAAAAACTGTTTTTT. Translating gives CASSQSGGEKLFF.

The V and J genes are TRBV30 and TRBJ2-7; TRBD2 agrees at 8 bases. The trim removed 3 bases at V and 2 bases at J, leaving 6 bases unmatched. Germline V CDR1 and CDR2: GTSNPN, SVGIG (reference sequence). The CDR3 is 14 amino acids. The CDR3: CAWSEGSGTYEQYF. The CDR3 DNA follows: TGTGCCTGGAGCGAAGGTAGCGGGACCTACGAGCAGTACTTC.

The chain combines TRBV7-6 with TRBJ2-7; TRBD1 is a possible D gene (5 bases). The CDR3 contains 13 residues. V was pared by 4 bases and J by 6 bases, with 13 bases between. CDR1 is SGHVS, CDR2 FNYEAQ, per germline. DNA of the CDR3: TGTGCCAGCAGCTCGGCCAGGGTCGGCGAGCAGTACTTC. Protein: CASSSARVGEQYF.

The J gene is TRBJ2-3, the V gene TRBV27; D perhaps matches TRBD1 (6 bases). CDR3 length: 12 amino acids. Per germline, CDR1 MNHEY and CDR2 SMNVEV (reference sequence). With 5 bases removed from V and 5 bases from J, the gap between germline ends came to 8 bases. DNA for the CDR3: TGTGCCAGCAGTCTACAGGGAGATACGCAGTATTTT. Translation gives CASSLQGDTQYF.

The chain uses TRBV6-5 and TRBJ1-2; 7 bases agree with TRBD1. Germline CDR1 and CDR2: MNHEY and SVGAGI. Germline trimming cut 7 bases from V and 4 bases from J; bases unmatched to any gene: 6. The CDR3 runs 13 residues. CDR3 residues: CASNHRGAYGYTF. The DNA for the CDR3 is TGTGCCAGCAACCACAGGGGCGCCTATGGCTACACCTTC.

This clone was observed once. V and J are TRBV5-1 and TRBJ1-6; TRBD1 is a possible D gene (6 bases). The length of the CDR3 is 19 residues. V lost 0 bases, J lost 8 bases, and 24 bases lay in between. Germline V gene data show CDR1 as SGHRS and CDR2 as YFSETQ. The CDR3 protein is CASSLAGQTNRSADSPLHF. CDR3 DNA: TGCGCCAGCAGCTTGGCAGGACAGACCAACCGCTCTGCCGATTCACCCCTCCACTTT.

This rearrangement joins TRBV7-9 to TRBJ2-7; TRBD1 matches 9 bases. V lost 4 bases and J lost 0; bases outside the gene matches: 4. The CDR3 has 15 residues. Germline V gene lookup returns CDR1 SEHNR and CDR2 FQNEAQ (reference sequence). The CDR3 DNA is TGTGCCAGCAGCTCGACAGGGGGTATCTCCTACGAGCAGTACTTC. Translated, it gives CASSSTGGISYEQYF.

The CDR3 coding sequence is TGCGCCAGCAGCTTTAGTGCAACTAATGAAAAACTGTTTTTT. Protein product: CASSFSATNEKLFF. The chain couples TRBV5-1 to TRBJ1-4; D remains unclear. V lost 2 bases to trimming and J lost 0 bases, with 5 bases between them. Looked up from germline, CDR1 is SGHRS and CDR2 is YFSETQ. The CDR3 sequence is 14 residues long.

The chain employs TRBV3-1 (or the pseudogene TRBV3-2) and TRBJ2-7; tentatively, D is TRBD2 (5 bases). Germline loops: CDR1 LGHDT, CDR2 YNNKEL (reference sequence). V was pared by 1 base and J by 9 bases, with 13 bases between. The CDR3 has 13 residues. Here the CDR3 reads CASSQARSGSQYF. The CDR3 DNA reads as TGTGCCAGCAGCCAAGCTCGATCGGGGTCGCAGTACTTC.

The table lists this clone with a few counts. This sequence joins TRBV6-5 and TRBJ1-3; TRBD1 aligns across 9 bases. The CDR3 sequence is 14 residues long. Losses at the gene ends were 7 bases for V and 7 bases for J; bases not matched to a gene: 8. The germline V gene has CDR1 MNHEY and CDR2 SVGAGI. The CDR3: CASTYSGTGNTIYF. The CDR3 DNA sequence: TGTGCCAGCACGTATTCCGGGACAGGGAACACCATATATTTT.

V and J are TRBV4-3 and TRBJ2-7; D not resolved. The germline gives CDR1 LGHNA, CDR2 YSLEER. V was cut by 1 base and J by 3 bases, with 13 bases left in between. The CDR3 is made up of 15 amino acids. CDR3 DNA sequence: TGCGCCAGCAGCCAAGCGCCCAATGCGAACTACGAGCAGTACTTC. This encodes CASSQAPNANYEQYF.

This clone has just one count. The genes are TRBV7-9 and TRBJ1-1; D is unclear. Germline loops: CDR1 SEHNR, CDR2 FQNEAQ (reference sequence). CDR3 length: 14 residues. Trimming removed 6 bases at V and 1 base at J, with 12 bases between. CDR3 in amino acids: CASRGGVANTEAFF. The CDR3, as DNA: TGTGCCAGCAGGGGCGGGGTCGCGAACACTGAAGCTTTCTTT. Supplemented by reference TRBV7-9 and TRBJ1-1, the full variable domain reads DTGVSQNPRHKITKRGQNVTFRCDPISEHNRLYWYRQTLGQGPEFLTYFQNEAQLEKSRLLSDRFSAERPKGSFSTLEIQRTEQGDSAMYLCASRGGVANTEAFFGQGTRLTVV.

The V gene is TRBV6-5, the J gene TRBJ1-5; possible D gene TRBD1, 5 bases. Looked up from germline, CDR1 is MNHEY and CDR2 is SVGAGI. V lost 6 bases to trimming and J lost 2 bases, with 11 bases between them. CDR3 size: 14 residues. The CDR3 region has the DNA TGTGCCAGCAGGACAGTTCTGGGCAATCAGCCCCAGCATTTT. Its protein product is CASRTVLGNQPQHF.

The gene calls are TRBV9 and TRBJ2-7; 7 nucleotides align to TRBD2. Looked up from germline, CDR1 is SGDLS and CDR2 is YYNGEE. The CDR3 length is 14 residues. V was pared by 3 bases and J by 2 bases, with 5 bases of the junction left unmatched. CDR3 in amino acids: CASSEYGGAYEQYF. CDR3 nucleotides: TGTGCCAGCAGCGAGTATGGGGGGGCCTACGAGCAGTACTTC.

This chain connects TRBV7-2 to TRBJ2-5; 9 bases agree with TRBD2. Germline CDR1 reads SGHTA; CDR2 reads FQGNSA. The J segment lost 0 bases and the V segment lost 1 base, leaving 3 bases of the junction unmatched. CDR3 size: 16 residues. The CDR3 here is CASSLVAGENQETQYF. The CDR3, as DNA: TGTGCCAGCAGCTTAGTAGCGGGGGAAAACCAAGAGACCCAGTACTTC. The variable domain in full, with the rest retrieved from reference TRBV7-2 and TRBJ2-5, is GAGVSQSPSNKVTEKGKDVELRCDPISGHTALYWYRQSLGQGLEFLIYFQGNSAPDKSGLPSDRFSAERTGGSVSTLTIQRTQQEDSAVYLCASSLVAGENQETQYFGPGTRLLVL.

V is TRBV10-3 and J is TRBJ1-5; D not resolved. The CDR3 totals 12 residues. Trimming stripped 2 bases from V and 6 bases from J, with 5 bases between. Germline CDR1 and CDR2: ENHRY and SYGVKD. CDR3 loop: CAISEGSQPQHF. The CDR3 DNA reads TGTGCCATCAGTGAGGGCAGTCAGCCCCAGCATTTT.

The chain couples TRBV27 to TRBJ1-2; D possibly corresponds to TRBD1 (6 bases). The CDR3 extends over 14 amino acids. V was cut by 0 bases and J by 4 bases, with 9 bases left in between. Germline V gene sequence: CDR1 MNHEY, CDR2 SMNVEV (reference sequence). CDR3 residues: CASSLSGRGYGYTF. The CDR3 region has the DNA TGTGCCAGCAGTTTATCAGGCAGGGGCTATGGCTACACCTTC.

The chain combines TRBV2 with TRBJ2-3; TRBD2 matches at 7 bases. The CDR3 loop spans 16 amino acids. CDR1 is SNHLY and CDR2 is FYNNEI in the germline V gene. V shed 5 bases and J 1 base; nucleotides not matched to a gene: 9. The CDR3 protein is CASSSPGGWGTDTQYF. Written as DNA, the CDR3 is TGTGCCAGCAGTTCCCCCGGGGGGTGGGGCACAGATACGCAGTATTTT. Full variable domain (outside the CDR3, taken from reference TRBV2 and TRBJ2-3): EPEVTQTPSHQVTQMGQEVILRCVPISNHLYFYWYRQILGQKVEFLVSFYNNEISEKSEIFDDQFSVERPDGSNFTLKIRSTKLEDSAMYFCASSSPGGWGTDTQYFGPGTRLTVL.